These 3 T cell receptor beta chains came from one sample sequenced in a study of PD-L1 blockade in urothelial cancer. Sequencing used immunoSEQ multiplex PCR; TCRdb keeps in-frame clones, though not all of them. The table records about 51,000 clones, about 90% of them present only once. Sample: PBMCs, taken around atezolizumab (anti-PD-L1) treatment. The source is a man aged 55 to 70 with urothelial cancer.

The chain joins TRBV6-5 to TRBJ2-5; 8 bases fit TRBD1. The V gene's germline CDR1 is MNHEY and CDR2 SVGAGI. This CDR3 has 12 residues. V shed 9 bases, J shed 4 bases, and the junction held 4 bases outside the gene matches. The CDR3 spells CASRTGPETQYF. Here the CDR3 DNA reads TGTGCCAGTCGGACAGGGCCAGAGACCCAGTACTTC.

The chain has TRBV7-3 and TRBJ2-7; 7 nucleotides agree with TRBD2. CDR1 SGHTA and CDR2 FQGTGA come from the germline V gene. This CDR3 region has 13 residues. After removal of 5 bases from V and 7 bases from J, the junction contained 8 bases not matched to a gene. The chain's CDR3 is CASSLNLGGEQYF. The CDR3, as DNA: TGTGCCAGCAGCCTAAATTTGGGGGGGGAGCAGTACTTC.

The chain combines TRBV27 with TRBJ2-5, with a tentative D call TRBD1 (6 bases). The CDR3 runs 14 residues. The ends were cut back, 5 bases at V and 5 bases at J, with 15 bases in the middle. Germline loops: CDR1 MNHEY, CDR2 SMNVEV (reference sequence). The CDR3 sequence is CASSLRGFGETQYF. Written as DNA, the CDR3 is TGTGCCAGCAGTCTCAGGGGTTTTGGGGAGACCCAGTACTTC.